This T cell receptor beta chain was recorded in a study of Graves' ophthalmopathy and Graves' hyperthyroidism. The study, taken as a whole, reports: Blood also carried most expanded thyroid clonotypes exceeding 0.001 frequency.

Germline loops: CDR1 MDHEN, CDR2 SYDVKM. The V and J ends lost 5 bases and 3 bases respectively, with 8 bases between them. This CDR3 is 12 amino acids long. Ophthalmopathy donors' eye disease showed moderate-to-severe activity, CAS of at least 3, NOSPECS of at least 4 and duration under 3 months. As diagnostic evidence, clinical symptoms, serum thyroxine, TRAb, thyroid ultrasound and orbital computed tomography were relied upon. PBMCs were isolated by Ficoll-Paque density gradient centrifugation, using roughly 10 ml of fresh peripheral blood as the starting material. The authors amplified TCR beta CDR3 regions, and they did so from RNA transcripts for repertoire sequencing. HTBI-primed RT-PCR formed the first round, and a multiplex PCR formed the second. MiXCR, run by TCRdb on the multiplex PCR reads, gives a single entry per CDR3 protein. The data contain 360,000 or so distinct CDR3 sequences, around 17% of them singletons.

This clonotype was detected ten times or more. Its antigen is not identified. The TCR sequence derives from a woman between 18 and 29 years old with Graves' ophthalmopathy. The chain links TRBV28 to TRBJ2-7; D gene unclear. Sequenced sample: peripheral blood. CDR3 region: CASSIPLYEQYF. The CDR3 DNA reads as TGTGCCAGCAGTATCCCGCTCTACGAGCAGTACTTC.